A single sample gave rise to the 17 T cell receptor beta chains below, sequenced in a study of T cells in localized non-small cell lung cancer. Sequencing was performed with immunoSEQ multiplex PCR; in TCRdb, only in-frame clones are kept and a portion is missing. The sample includes nearly 25,000 clones, approximately 86% seen only once; the top ten take 5% to 6.5%. The source was peripheral blood, collected before any cancer treatment. The origin of the receptors is a male donor at least 60 years old with stage II squamous cell lung carcinoma.

This chain links TRBV5-4 with TRBJ2-7; D remains unclear. The length of the CDR3 is 14 residues. Germline lookup yields CDR1 SGHNT and CDR2 YYREEE (reference sequence). V was pared by 4 bases and J by 4 bases, with 15 bases between. The CDR3 loop is CASSLSSRKYEQYF. CDR3 nucleotide sequence: TGTGCCAGCAGCCTCTCTTCTCGGAAGTACGAGCAGTACTTC.

This clone turned up a few times. V usage is TRBV29-1 and J usage is TRBJ2-3; TRBD1 aligns across 12 bases. The V gene's germline CDR1 is SQVTM and CDR2 ANQGSEA. The CDR3 covers 13 residues. Trimming removed 6 bases from V and 4 bases from J; junction bases left unmatched: 2. The CDR3, as DNA: TGCAGCGTGGGGACAGGGGGCTCAGATACGCAGTATTTT. Translation gives CSVGTGGSDTQYF.

The chain combines TRBV18 with TRBJ2-3; maybe TRBD1 (5 bases). Germline lookup yields CDR1 KGHSH and CDR2 LQKENI. V was clipped by 2 bases and J by 2 bases, with 11 bases between them. CDR3 length equals 15 residues. The CDR3: CASSPAGMYTDTQYF. CDR3 nucleotide sequence: TGTGCCAGCTCACCAGCAGGGATGTACACAGATACGCAGTATTTT.

The V gene is TRBV5-7, the J gene TRBJ1-3, with D unresolved. TRBV5-7 qualifies as an ORF whose function is uncertain. This CDR3 is 13 amino acids long. The V gene lost 2 bases and the J gene lost 5 bases, with 8 bases spanning the gap. The CDR3 DNA sequence: TGTGCCAGCAGCTTCGAGGGAAGAAACACCATATATTTT. Residues: CASSFEGRNTIYF.

This rearrangement joins TRBV7-2 to TRBJ2-7; D ambiguous. Trimming pared 1 base from V and 4 bases from J, leaving 8 bases between. Germline CDR1 and CDR2: SGHTA and FQGNSA. The length of the CDR3 is 13 residues. CDR3 nucleotide sequence: TGTGCCAGCAGCTTAGGCGGAACTTACGAGCAGTACTTC. Encoded protein: CASSLGGTYEQYF. Together with reference TRBV7-2 and TRBJ2-7, the CDR3 gives the full variable domain: GAGVSQSPSNKVTEKGKDVELRCDPISGHTALYWYRQSLGQGLEFLIYFQGNSAPDKSGLPSDRFSAERTGGSVSTLTIQRTQQEDSAVYLCASSLGGTYEQYFGPGTRLTVT.

The chain couples TRBV11-3 to TRBJ2-2; weak D call: TRBD1 (5 bases). CDR3 length equals 16 residues. Germline values: CDR1 SGHNT, CDR2 YENEEA. The germline V and J ends were trimmed by 5 bases and 2 bases, with 15 bases remaining between them. Here the CDR3 DNA reads TGTGCCAGCAGCCAAGGGTTAGGACAAAACACCGGGGAGCTGTTTTTT. Its protein product is CASSQGLGQNTGELFF.

This chain links TRBV14 with TRBJ1-2, with D hard to call. CDR1 and CDR2 from the germline V gene are SGHDN and FVKESK. The CDR3 totals 15 residues. Trimming shortened V by 4 bases and J by 1 base, and 13 bases separated the two germline ends. The chain's CDR3 is CASSPDLRINYGYTF. In DNA form, the CDR3 reads TGTGCCAGCAGCCCCGACCTAAGAATTAACTATGGCTACACCTTC.

The V and J genes are TRBV7-9 and TRBJ1-3; 9 bases match TRBD1. This CDR3 is built from 16 residues. Trimming removed 5 bases from V and 6 bases from J; junction bases left unmatched: 11. Germline loops: CDR1 SEHNR, CDR2 FQNEAQ (reference sequence). CDR3 protein: CASSIPTGGKENTIYF. Here the CDR3 DNA reads TGTGCCAGCAGCATCCCGACAGGGGGGAAAGAAAACACCATATATTTT.

V is TRBV7-2 and J is TRBJ2-7; D gene uncertain. CDR3 size: 11 residues. The germline V gene has CDR1 SGHTA and CDR2 FQGNSA. V was trimmed by 4 bases and J by 2 bases, leaving 3 bases between them. For the CDR3, the DNA is TGTGCCAGCAGCTCAACCTACGAGCAGTACTTC. Amino acids: CASSSTYEQYF.

This clone turned up a few times. The identical CDR3 is also encoded by other nucleotide sequences in the sample. This sequence joins TRBV6-5 and TRBJ2-7, with D maybe TRBD1 (6 bases). V dropped 5 bases and J dropped 0 bases, with 11 bases sitting between them. Germline V lookup: CDR1 MNHEY, CDR2 SVGAGI. CDR3 length: 14 amino acids. The DNA for the CDR3 is TGTGCCAGCAGTCGGACAGCGAGCTCCTACGAGCAGTACTTC. Translated: CASSRTASSYEQYF.

The J gene is TRBJ1-4, the V gene TRBV5-1; 7 bases map to TRBD1. This CDR3 is built from 15 residues. The junction had 8 bases not matched to a gene; V was cut back by 4 bases and J by 5 bases. Germline CDR1 SGHRS, CDR2 YFSETQ. CDR3 nucleotides: TGCGCCAGCAGCACCGGACAGGATAACAATGAAAAACTGTTTTTT. Translation: CASSTGQDNNEKLFF.

The chain has TRBV9 and TRBJ2-1; possibly TRBD1 for D (5 bases). The V end lost 1 base, the J end lost 0 bases, and 11 bases lay between the germline ends. Germline loops: CDR1 SGDLS, CDR2 YYNGEE. The CDR3 has 16 amino acids. The CDR3 protein is CASSVLGLSSYNEQFF. The CDR3 DNA is TGTGCCAGCAGCGTATTGGGGCTTTCCTCCTACAATGAGCAGTTCTTC.

This chain connects TRBV28 to TRBJ1-1; D may be TRBD1 (6 bases). There are 12 residues in the CDR3. Germline V CDR1 and CDR2: MDHEN, SYDVKM. Trimming stripped 2 bases from V and 5 bases from J, with 6 bases between. CDR3 DNA sequence: TGTGCCAGCAGTTTACAGGGGACTGAAGCTTTCTTT. Its protein is CASSLQGTEAFF. Full variable domain (missing parts from reference TRBV28 and TRBJ1-1): DVKVTQSSRYLVKRTGEKVFLECVQDMDHENMFWYRQDPGLGLRLIYFSYDVKMKEKGDIPEGYSVSREKKERFSLILESASTNQTSMYLCASSLQGTEAFFGQGTRLTVV.

The rearrangement links TRBV7-2 to TRBJ2-2; D may be TRBD1 (6 bases). Trimming took off 4 bases at V and 6 bases at J, with 18 bases between the two ends. CDR3 length: 16 amino acids. CDR1 and CDR2 from the germline V gene are SGHTA and FQGNSA. CDR3 residues: CASSSSTGSRAGELFF. The DNA of the CDR3 is TGTGCCAGCAGCTCGAGTACAGGGTCTAGAGCCGGGGAGCTGTTTTTT.

This clone appeared a single time. The chain uses TRBV19 and TRBJ2-5; 7 nucleotides line up with TRBD1. This CDR3 comprises 13 residues. In germline, CDR1 is LNHDA, CDR2 SQIVND (reference sequence). V lost 5 bases and J lost 2; bases outside the gene matches: 2. DNA of the CDR3: TGTGCCAGTAGTTGGACAGGTCAAGAGACCCAGTACTTC. Translating gives CASSWTGQETQYF.

The J gene is TRBJ2-3, the V gene TRBV5-5; 10 bases align to TRBD1. Germline V gene data show CDR1 as SGHKS and CDR2 as YYEKEE (reference sequence). CDR3 length equals 15 residues. Trimming took 0 bases from V and 4 from J; bases not matched to a gene: 2. DNA for the CDR3: TGTGCCAGCAGCTTGGGACAGGGGGCTGCAGATACGCAGTATTTT. Translation gives CASSLGQGAADTQYF.

CDR3 in DNA: TGTGCCAGCAGCTTAGTGGGTAGCGGGGTCTCCTACGAGCAGTACTTC. It translates to CASSLVGSGVSYEQYF. J is TRBJ2-7 and V is TRBV7-2; 8 bases match TRBD2. The CDR3 is made up of 16 amino acids. After removal of 1 base from V and 0 bases from J, the junction contained 5 bases not matched to a gene. In germline, CDR1 is SGHTA, CDR2 FQGNSA. Filled out from reference TRBV7-2 and TRBJ2-7, the complete variable domain reads GAGVSQSPSNKVTEKGKDVELRCDPISGHTALYWYRQSLGQGLEFLIYFQGNSAPDKSGLPSDRFSAERTGGSVSTLTIQRTQQEDSAVYLCASSLVGSGVSYEQYFGPGTRLTVT.